There are many counts of the clone carrying this T cell receptor (beta chain). A library made for alpha chains picked up this beta chain off target, so its size means little. This sample's time point: sample taken at primary tumor resection. From tumor, nontumor lung or frozen PBMC, whole RNA was taken unsorted for sequencing. The 65 or so donors had untreated early-stage non-small cell lung cancer. The source of the sample is a study of spatial heterogeneity in lung cancer. Study background: Detection consistently yielded more beta chains than alpha chains.

TCRdb independently ran MiXCR on the 5' RACE reads; one entry per CDR3 protein. The table has 8,500 to 14,000 distinct CDR3 sequences, about 4% seen once. Germline V gene lookup returns CDR1 LGHDT and CDR2 YNNKEL (reference sequence). The V end was cut by 2 bases, the J end by 5 bases, with 10 bases between. There are 14 residues in the CDR3. The sequencing used normal lung tissue next to the tumor, collected at surgery. The rearrangement joins TRBV3-1 to TRBJ1-5; the D gene is possibly TRBD1 (5 bases). This clonotype was obtained from a male donor with early-stage non-small cell lung cancer. This chain's CDR3 is CASSQQVGDQPQHF. The CDR3 DNA is TGTGCCAGCAGCCAACAGGTGGGGGATCAGCCCCAGCATTTT. Using reference TRBV3-1 and TRBJ1-5 for the parts outside the CDR3, the full variable domain is DTAVSQTPKYLVTQMGNDKSIKCEQNLGHDTMYWYKQDSKKFLKIMFSYNNKELIINETVPNRFSPKSPDKAHLNLHINSLELGDSAVYFCASSQQVGDQPQHFGDGTRLSIL.